This paragraph reports one TCR beta chain. Its specificity is not known. Every isolated RNA sample was fully reverse transcribed, so sequencing captured expressed TCRB transcripts. TCRdb keeps only in-frame clones here, not all; method: immunoSEQ multiplex PCR. The table includes 600,000 to 700,000 clones, around 12% detected once. The data belong to a study of beta chain features in type 1 diabetes. Study-level findings and limits: Researchers caution that PCR might favor shorter templates, equally among patients and controls. cDNA sequencing could over-represent cells with high TCR expression. When Type 1 diabetes patients were examined, their TCRB CDR3s proved moderately but significantly shorter in all four CD4+ subsets. At VDJ recombination sites, type 1 diabetes patients had fewer insertions and more deleted nucleotides.

The CDR3 spans 15 residues. Germline V gene lookup returns CDR1 ENHRY and CDR2 SYGVKD. The V and J ends lost 0 bases and 5 bases, in that order; junction bases with no gene match: 5. The clonotype comes from a young man with type 1 diabetes. Sequenced material: naive CD4+ T cells from blood. The rearrangement uses TRBV10-3 and TRBJ2-3, with TRBD2 matching over 7 bases. CDR3 region: CAISESPGGKDTQYF. The DNA for the CDR3 is TGTGCCATCAGTGAGTCCCCCGGGGGGAAAGATACGCAGTATTTT.